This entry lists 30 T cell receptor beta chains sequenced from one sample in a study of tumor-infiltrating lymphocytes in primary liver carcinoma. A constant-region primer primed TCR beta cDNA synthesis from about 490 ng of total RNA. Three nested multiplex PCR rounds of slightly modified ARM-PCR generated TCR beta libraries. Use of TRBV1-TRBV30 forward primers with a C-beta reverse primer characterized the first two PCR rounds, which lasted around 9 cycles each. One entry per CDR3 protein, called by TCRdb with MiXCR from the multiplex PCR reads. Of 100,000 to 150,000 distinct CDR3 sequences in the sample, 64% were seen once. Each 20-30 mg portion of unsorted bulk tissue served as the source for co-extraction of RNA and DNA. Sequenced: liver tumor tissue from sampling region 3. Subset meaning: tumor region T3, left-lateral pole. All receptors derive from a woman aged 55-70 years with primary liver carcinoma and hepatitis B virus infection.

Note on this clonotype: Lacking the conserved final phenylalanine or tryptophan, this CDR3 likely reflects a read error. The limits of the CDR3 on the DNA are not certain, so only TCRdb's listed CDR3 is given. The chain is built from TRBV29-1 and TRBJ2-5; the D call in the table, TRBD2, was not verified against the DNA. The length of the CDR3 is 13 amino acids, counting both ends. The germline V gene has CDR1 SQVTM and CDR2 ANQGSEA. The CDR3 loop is CRAFSGRQETQYS.

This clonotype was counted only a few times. CDR3 in DNA: TGTGCCAGCAGCAAAGAGTTGGGCAGAAGGGGCGAGCAGTACTTC. Encoded protein: CASSKELGRRGEQYF. The V call is TRBV21-1, the J call TRBJ2-7; TRBD1 was called by the table and not checked on the DNA. TRBV21-1 is annotated as a pseudogene. This CDR3 has 15 residues.

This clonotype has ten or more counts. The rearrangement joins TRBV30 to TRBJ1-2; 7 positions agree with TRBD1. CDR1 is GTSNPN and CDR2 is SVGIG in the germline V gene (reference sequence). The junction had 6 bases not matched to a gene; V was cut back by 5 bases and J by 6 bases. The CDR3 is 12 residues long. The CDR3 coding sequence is TGTGCCTGGGTGGGGACAGTCCATGGCTACACCTTC. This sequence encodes CAWVGTVHGYTF.

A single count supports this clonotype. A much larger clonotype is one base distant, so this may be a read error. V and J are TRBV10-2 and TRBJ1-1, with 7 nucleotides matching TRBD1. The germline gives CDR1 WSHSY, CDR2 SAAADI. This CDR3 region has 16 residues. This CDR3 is CANSEQLGTVPTEAFF. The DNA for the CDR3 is TGCGCCAACAGTGAGCAGCTCGGGACAGTCCCCACTGAAGCTTTCTTT.

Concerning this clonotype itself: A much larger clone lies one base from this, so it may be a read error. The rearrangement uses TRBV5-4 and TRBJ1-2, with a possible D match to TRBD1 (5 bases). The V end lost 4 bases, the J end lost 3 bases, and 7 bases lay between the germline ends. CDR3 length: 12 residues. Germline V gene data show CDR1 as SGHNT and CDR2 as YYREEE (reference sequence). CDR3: CASSMTDYGYTF. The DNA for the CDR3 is TGTGCCAGCAGCATGACAGACTATGGCTACACCTTC. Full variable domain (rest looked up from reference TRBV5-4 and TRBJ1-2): ETGVTQSPTHLIKTRGQQVTLRCSSQSGHNTVSWYQQALGQGPQFIFQYYREEENGRGNFPPRFSGLQFPNYSSELNVNALELDDSALYLCASSMTDYGYTFGSGTRLTVV.

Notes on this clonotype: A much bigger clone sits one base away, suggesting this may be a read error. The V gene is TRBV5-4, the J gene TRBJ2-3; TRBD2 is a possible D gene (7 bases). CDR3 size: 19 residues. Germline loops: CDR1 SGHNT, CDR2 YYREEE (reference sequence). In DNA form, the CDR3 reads TGTGCCAGCAGCTTGGGGCTAGCAAGGGGGATGACTAGCATAGATACGCAGTATTTT. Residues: CASSLGLARGMTSIDTQYF.

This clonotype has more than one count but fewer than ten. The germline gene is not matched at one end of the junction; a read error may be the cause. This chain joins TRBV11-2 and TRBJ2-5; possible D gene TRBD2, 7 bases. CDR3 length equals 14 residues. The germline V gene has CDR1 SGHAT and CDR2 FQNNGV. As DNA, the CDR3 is TGTGCCAGCTGCTTAGCGGGCAGGGGAGAGACCCGGTACTTC. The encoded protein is CASCLAGRGETRYF.

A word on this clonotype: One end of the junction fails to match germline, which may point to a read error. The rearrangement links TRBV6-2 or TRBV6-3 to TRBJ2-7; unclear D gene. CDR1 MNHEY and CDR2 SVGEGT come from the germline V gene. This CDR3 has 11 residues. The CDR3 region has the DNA TGTGCCAGCAGCGGAGTAGTCGAGCAATACTTC. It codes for CASSGVVEQYF.

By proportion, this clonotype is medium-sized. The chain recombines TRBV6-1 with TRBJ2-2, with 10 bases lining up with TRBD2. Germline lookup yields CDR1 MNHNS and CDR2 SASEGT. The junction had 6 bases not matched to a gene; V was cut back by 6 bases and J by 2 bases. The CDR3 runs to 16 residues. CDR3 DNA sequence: TGTGCCAGCAGCTCCGGGACTAGCGTTAACACCGGGGAGCTGTTTTTT. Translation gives CASSSGTSVNTGELFF.

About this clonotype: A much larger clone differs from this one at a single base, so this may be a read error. The CDR3 DNA reads as TGCGCCAGCGGCGTATCAGGGGGGGATCAGCCCCAGCATTTT. It translates to CASGVSGGDQPQHF. The V and J genes are TRBV5-1 and TRBJ1-5; 7 bases line up with TRBD1. Per germline, CDR1 SGHRS and CDR2 YFSETQ. V was clipped by 7 bases and J by 5 bases; unmatched bases: 9. The CDR3 runs 14 residues.

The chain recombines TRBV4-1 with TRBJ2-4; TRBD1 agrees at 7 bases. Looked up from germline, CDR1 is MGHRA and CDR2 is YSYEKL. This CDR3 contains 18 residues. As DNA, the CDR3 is TGCACCAACAGCCATCCCGGACACGGGTCAGGGGGCAAAAACATTCAGTACTTC. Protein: CTNSHPGHGSGGKNIQYF.

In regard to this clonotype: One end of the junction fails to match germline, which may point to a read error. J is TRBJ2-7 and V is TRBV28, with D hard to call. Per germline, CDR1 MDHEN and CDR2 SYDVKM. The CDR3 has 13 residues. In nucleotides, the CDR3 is TGTGCCAGCAGTTCAACGGTTACCTACGAGCGGTACTTC. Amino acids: CASSSTVTYERYF.

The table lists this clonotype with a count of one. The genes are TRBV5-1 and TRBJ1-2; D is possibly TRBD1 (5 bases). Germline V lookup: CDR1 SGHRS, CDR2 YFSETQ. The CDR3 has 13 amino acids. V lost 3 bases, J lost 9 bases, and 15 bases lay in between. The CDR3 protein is CASSWDGEWCYTF. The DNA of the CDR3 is TGCGCCAGCAGCTGGGACGGGGAATGGTGCTACACCTTC.

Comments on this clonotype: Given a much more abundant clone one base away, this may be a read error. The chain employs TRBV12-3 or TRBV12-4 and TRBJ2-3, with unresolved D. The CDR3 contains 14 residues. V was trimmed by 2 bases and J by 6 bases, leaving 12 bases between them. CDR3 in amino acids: CASSLRQQADTQYF. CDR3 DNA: TGTGCCAGCAGTTTACGGCAGCAGGCGGATACGCAGTATTTT.

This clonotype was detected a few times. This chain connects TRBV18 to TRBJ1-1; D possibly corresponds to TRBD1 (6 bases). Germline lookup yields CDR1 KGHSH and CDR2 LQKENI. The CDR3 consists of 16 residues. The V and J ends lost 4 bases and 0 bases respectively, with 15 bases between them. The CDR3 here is CASSQGPTGMNTEAFF. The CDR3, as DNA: TGTGCCAGCTCACAAGGTCCTACAGGGATGAACACTGAAGCTTTCTTT.

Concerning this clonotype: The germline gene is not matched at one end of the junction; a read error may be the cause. Here the CDR3 DNA reads TGTGCCAGCAGCCAAGACCCCTGCAGGGGGTCCCAAGAGACCCAGTATTTC. It translates to CASSQDPCRGSQETQYF. The chain has TRBV14 and TRBJ2-5; 7 nucleotides match TRBD1. In germline, CDR1 is SGHDN, CDR2 FVKESK. This CDR3 has 17 residues.

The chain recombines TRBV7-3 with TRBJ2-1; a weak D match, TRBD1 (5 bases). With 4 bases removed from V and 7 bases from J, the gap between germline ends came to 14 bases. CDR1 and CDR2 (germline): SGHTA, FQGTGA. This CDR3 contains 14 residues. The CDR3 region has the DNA TGTGCCAGCAGCTGGGGCCTTAAGGGAAATGAGCAGTTCTTC. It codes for CASSWGLKGNEQFF.

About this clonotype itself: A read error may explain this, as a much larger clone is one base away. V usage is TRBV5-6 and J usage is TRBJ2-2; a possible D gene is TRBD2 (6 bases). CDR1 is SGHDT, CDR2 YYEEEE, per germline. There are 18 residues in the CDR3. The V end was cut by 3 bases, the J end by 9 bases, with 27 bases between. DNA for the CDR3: TGTGCCAGCAGCTCACTCTGGATCAGGGCGGGAAGGACCAGGGAGCTGTTTTTT. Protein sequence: CASSSLWIRAGRTRELFF.

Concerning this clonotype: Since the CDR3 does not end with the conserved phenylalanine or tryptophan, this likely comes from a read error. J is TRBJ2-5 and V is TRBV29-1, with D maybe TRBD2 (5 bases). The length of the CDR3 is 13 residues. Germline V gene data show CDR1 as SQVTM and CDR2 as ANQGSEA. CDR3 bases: TGCAGGGCGTATTCGGGATTTCAAGAGACCCAGTACTCC. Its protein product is CRAYSGFQETQYS.

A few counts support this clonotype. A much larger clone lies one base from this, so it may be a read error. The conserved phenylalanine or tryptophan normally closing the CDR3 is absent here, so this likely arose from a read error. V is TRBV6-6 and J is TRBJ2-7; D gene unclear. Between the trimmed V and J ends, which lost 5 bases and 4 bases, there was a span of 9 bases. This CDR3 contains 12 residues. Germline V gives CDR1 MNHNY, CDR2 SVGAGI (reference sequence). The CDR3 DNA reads TGTGCCAGCAGTGAGCCCGAGTACGAGCAGTACCTC. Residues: CASSEPEYEQYL.

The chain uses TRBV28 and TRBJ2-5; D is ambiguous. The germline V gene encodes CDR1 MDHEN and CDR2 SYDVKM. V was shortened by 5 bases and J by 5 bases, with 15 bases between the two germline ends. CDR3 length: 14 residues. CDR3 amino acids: CASSPREARETQYF. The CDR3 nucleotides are TGTGCCAGCAGTCCCCGTGAGGCGCGGGAGACCCAGTACTTC.

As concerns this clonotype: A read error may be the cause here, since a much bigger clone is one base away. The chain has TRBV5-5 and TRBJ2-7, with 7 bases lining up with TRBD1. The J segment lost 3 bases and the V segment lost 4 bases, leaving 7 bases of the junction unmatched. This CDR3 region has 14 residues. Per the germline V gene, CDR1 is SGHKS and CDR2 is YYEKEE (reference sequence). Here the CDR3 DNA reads TGTGCCAGCAGCCGACAGGGAAGCTTCTACGAGCAGTACTTC. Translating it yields CASSRQGSFYEQYF. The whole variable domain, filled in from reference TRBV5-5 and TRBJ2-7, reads DAGVTQSPTHLIKTRGQQVTLRCSPISGHKSVSWYQQVLGQGPQFIFQYYEKEERGRGNFPDRFSARQFPNYSSELNVNALLLGDSALYLCASSRQGSFYEQYFGPGTRLTVT.

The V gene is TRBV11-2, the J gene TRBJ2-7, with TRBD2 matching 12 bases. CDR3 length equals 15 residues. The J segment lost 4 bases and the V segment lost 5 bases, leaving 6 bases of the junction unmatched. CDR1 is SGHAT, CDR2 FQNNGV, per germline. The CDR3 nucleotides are TGTGCCAGCAGCGAGACTGGGACTAGCGGGTACGAGCAGTACGTC. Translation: CASSETGTSGYEQYV.

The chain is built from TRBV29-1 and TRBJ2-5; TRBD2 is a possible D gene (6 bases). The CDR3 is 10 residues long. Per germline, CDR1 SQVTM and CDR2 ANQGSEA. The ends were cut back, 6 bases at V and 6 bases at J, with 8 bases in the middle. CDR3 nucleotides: TGCAGCGTCGGGACTCAGACCCAGTACTTC. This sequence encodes CSVGTQTQYF.

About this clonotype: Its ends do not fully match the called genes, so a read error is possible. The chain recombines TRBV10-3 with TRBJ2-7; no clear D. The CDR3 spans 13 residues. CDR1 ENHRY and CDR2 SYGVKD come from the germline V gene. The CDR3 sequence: CAVSAEPPGEQYF. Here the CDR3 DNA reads TGTGCCGTCAGTGCTGAACCCCCAGGCGAGCAGTACTTC.

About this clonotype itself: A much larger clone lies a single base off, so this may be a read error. For the CDR3, the DNA is TGCGTCAGCACTCGACCGGAAGGGTTCGACACCGGGGAGCTGTTTTTT. Translating it yields CVSTRPEGFDTGELFF. V usage is TRBV10-2 and J usage is TRBJ2-2; D remains unclear. This CDR3 is built from 16 residues. The germline V gene encodes CDR1 WSHSY and CDR2 SAAADI.

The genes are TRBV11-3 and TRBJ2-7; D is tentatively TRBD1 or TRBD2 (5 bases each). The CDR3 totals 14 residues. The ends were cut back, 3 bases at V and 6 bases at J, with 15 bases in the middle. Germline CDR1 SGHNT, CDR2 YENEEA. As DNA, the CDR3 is TGTGCCAGCAGCTTGGGTAGAGGGGCGCGCGAGCAGTACTTC. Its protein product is CASSLGRGAREQYF.

The CDR3 DNA reads TGTGCCAGCAGTTGTCCGAGACAGGGGTACTATGGCTACACCTTC. Its translation: CASSCPRQGYYGYTF. The chain carries TRBV28 and TRBJ1-2; 8 bases are shared with TRBD1. CDR1 and CDR2 from the germline V gene are MDHEN and SYDVKM. The ends lost 4 bases at V and 3 bases at J; junction bases unmatched: 7. The CDR3 has 15 amino acids.

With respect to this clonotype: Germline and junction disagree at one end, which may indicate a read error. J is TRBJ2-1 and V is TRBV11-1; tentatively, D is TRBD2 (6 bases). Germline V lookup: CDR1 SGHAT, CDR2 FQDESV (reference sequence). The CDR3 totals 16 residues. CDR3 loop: CDSSLTPGTHYNEQFF. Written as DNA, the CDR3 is TGTGACAGCAGCCTGACGCCCGGGACTCACTACAATGAGCAGTTCTTC.

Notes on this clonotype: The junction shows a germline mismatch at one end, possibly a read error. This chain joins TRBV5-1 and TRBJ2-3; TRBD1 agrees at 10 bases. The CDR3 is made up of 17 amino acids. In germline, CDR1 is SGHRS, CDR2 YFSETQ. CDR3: CASSSSGTGAITDTQCF. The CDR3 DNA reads TGCGCCAGCAGCTCATCCGGGACAGGGGCGATCACAGATACGCAGTGTTTT.